Shown below are 13 T cell receptor beta chains from a single sample sequenced in a study of yellow fever vaccine responses in identical twins. TCRdb analysed the RT-PCR reads with MiXCR anew, one entry per CDR3 protein. The sample includes fewer than 35,000 distinct CDR3 sequences, 45% to 65% of them seen just once. The specimen comprised T cells from blood (PBMCs), unsorted or a sorted subset (not recorded which), sampled before or after yellow fever vaccination (not recorded which). These receptors were taken from a young woman who received the yellow fever vaccine.

The rearrangement links TRBV6-1 to TRBJ2-2; D assignment may be TRBD1 or TRBD2 (6 bases each). The CDR3 consists of 14 residues. Per the germline V gene, CDR1 is MNHNS and CDR2 is SASEGT. V was shortened by 6 bases and J by 6 bases, with 14 bases between the two germline ends. CDR3 nucleotide sequence: TGTGCCAGCAGGAACAAAAGGGGGGCCGGGGAGCTGTTTTTT. This sequence encodes CASRNKRGAGELFF.

This clonotype was seen only a few times. J is TRBJ2-3 and V is TRBV7-6; D is uncertain. The CDR3 runs to 12 residues. The germline CDR1 and CDR2 sequences are SGHVS and FNYEAQ. Trimming left V 1 base short and J 6 bases short, with 5 bases between. CDR3 DNA: TGTGCCAGCAGCTTAGGCTGGGATACGCAGTATTTT. The encoded protein is CASSLGWDTQYF.

This clonotype was seen more than once but under ten times. V and J are TRBV3-1 and TRBJ2-5; D is possibly TRBD2 (7 bases). Per the germline V gene, CDR1 is LGHDT and CDR2 is YNNKEL (reference sequence). The V end was cut by 4 bases, the J end by 5 bases, with 14 bases between. The CDR3 covers 14 residues. CDR3 sequence reads: CASSRQGGGETQYF. In nucleotides, the CDR3 is TGTGCCAGCAGCCGTCAAGGGGGGGGGGAGACCCAGTACTTC.

This clonotype occurred a few times. The chain has TRBV29-1 and TRBJ2-1; 8 positions agree with TRBD1. V was pared by 6 bases and J by 10 bases, with 23 bases of the junction left unmatched. The CDR3 covers 17 residues. Germline V lookup: CDR1 SQVTM, CDR2 ANQGSEA. The CDR3: CSVNRPSRTGFVWEQFF. The CDR3 nucleotides read TGCAGCGTCAACCGACCCTCTCGGACAGGGTTCGTTTGGGAGCAGTTCTTC.

J is TRBJ1-1 and V is TRBV10-3, with D tentatively TRBD1 (6 bases). Germline CDR1 ENHRY, CDR2 SYGVKD. This CDR3 contains 13 residues. The V end was cut by 3 bases, the J end by 7 bases, with 12 bases between. In nucleotides, the CDR3 is TGTGCCATCAGTGATATTGGGGGCGGTGAAGCTTTCTTT. It specifies CAISDIGGGEAFF.

The gene calls are TRBV19 and TRBJ1-2, with D possibly being TRBD1 (6 bases). The ends were cut back, 6 bases at V and 4 bases at J, with 12 bases in the middle. Looked up from germline, CDR1 is LNHDA and CDR2 is SQIVND (reference sequence). The CDR3 runs 13 residues. The CDR3 sequence: CASSTGTGYGYTF. CDR3 coding DNA: TGTGCCAGTAGCACAGGGACGGGCTATGGCTACACCTTC.

This clonotype is a singleton in its sample. The genes are TRBV11-3 and TRBJ2-3, with a possible D match to TRBD1 (5 bases). The CDR3 extends over 15 amino acids. Germline values: CDR1 SGHNT, CDR2 YENEEA. V shed 2 bases and J shed 2 bases, with 11 bases lying between them. The CDR3 DNA reads as TGTGCCAGCAGCTTACAGGACACGAACACAGATACGCAGTATTTT. Encoded protein: CASSLQDTNTDTQYF.

V usage is TRBV5-6 and J usage is TRBJ1-1; 7 bases agree with TRBD1. Germline loops: CDR1 SGHDT, CDR2 YYEEEE. The CDR3 extends over 18 amino acids. V was pared by 3 bases and J by 2 bases, with 16 bases of the junction left unmatched. The CDR3 reads CASSSMTTGWPFNTEAFF. CDR3 DNA sequence: TGTGCCAGCAGCTCGATGACGACAGGGTGGCCTTTTAACACTGAAGCTTTCTTT.

This chain links TRBV4-2 with TRBJ2-5; 11 bases map to TRBD2. The CDR3 extends over 15 amino acids. Germline V gene data show CDR1 as LGHNA and CDR2 as YNFKEQ. The junction had 1 base not matched to a gene; V was cut back by 0 bases and J by 4 bases. The CDR3 region has the DNA TGTGCCAGCAGCCAAGATGGGACTAGCGGAGAGACCCAGTACTTC. This sequence encodes CASSQDGTSGETQYF.

This clonotype is medium-sized (0.01 to 0.1%) within its sample. The chain employs TRBV3-1 and TRBJ1-2; 8 nucleotides match TRBD1. After removal of 2 bases from V and 4 bases from J, the junction contained 6 bases not matched to a gene. Germline assignment: CDR1 LGHDT and CDR2 YNNKEL (reference sequence). The CDR3 sequence is 15 residues long. CDR3 coding DNA: TGTGCCAGCAGCCAATGGCAGGGGGCGGGCTATGGCTACACCTTC. Protein: CASSQWQGAGYGYTF.

The V and J genes are TRBV25-1 and TRBJ2-1, with TRBD2 matching 8 bases. Germline CDR1 MGHDK, CDR2 SYGVNS. The V and J ends lost 7 bases and 5 bases, in that order; junction bases with no gene match: 4. CDR3 length: 13 residues. In DNA form, the CDR3 reads TGTGCCAGCAATCCAGCGGGGGACAATGAGCAGTTCTTC. Residues: CASNPAGDNEQFF.

V usage is TRBV25-1 and J usage is TRBJ1-3; no reliable D call. The ends were cut back, 5 bases at V and 0 bases at J, with 8 bases in the middle. This CDR3 spans 14 amino acids. CDR1 is MGHDK, CDR2 SYGVNS, per germline. CDR3 protein: CASSPVNSGNTIYF. The CDR3 region has the DNA TGTGCCAGCAGTCCGGTCAACTCTGGAAACACCATATATTTT.

The chain has TRBV20-1 and TRBJ2-3, with TRBD2 identical over 13 bases. J was trimmed by 5 bases and V by 2 bases; bases with no gene match: 4. The CDR3 is 15 amino acids. CDR1 and CDR2 (germline): DFQATT, SNEGSKA (reference sequence). CDR3 protein: CSARPGLAGLDTQYF. CDR3 in DNA: TGCAGTGCTAGACCGGGACTAGCGGGATTAGATACGCAGTATTTT.